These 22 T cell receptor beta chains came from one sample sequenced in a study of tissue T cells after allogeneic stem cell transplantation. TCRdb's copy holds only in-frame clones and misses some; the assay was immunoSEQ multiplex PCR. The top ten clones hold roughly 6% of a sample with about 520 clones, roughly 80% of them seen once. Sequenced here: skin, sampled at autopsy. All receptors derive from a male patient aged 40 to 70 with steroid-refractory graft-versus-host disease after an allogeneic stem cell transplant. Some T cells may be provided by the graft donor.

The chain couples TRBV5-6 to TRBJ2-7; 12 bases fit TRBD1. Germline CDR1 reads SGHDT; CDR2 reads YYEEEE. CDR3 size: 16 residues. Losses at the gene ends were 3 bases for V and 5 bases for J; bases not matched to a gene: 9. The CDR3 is CASSSAGTGGHDEQYF. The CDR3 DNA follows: TGTGCCAGCAGCTCCGCCGGGACAGGGGGCCACGACGAGCAGTACTTC.

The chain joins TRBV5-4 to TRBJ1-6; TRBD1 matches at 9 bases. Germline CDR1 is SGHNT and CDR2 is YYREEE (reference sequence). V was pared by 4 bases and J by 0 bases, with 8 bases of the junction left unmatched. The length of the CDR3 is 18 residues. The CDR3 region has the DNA TGTGCCAGCAGCCCAACAGGGGGCCTCAGCTCCTATAATTCACCCCTCCACTTT. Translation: CASSPTGGLSSYNSPLHF.

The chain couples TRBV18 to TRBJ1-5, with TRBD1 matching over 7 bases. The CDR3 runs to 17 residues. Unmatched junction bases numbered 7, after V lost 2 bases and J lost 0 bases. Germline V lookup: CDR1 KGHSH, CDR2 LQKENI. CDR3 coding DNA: TGTGCCAGCTCACCAAATATAGGGGGCTATAGCAATCAGCCCCAGCATTTT. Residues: CASSPNIGGYSNQPQHF.

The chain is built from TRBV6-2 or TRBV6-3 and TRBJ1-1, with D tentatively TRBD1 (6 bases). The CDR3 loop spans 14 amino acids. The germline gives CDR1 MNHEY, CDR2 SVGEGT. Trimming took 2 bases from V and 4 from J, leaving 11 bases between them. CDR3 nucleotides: TGTGCCAGCAGTTACGGGGGGCACGGCACTGAAGCTTTCTTT. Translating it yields CASSYGGHGTEAFF.

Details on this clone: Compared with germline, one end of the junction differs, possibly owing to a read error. CDR3 in DNA: TGCACCGTTACGTTTCCAGATATACATTCTGGGGCCAACGTCCTGACTTTC. It codes for CTVTFPDIHSGANVLTF. The chain is built from TRBV29-1 and TRBJ2-6; no definite D call. Germline V gene lookup returns CDR1 SQVTM and CDR2 ANQGSEA. The CDR3 contains 17 residues.

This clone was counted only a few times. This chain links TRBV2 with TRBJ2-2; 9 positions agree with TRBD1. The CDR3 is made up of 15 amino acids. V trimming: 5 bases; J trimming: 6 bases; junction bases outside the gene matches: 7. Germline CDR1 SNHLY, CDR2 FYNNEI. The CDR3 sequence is CASSTTGGMAGELFF. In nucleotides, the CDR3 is TGTGCCAGCAGTACGACAGGGGGAATGGCCGGGGAGCTGTTTTTT.

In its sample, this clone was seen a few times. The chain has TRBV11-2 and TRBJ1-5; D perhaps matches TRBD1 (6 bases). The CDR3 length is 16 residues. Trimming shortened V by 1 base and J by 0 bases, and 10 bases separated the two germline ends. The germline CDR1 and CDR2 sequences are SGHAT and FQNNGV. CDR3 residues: CASSLGDTYSNQPQHF. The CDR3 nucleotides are TGTGCCAGCAGCTTAGGGGACACGTATAGCAATCAGCCCCAGCATTTT.

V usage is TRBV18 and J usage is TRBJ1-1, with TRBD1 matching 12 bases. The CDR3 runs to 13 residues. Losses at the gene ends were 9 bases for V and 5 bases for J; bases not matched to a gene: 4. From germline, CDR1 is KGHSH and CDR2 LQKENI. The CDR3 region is CASTGQGATEAFF. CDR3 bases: TGTGCCAGTACGGGACAGGGGGCTACTGAAGCTTTCTTT. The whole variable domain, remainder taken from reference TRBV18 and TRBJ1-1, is NAGVMQNPRHLVRRRGQEARLRCSPMKGHSHVYWYRQLPEEGLKFMVYLQKENIIDESGMPKERFSAEFPKEGPSILRIQQVVRGDSAAYFCASTGQGATEAFFGQGTRLTVV.

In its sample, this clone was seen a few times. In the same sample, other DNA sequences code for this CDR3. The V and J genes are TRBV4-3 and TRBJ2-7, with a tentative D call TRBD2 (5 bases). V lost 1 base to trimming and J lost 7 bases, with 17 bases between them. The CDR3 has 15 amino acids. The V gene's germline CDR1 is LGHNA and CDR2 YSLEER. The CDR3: CASSQARRTAGEQYF. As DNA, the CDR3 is TGCGCCAGCAGCCAAGCTAGGAGGACCGCCGGAGAGCAGTACTTC.

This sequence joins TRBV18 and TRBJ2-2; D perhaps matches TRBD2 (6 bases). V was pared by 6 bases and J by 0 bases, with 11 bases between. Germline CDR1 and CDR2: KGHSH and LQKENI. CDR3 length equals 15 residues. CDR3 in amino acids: CASSPGGANTGELFF. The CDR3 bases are TGTGCCAGCTCCCCTGGCGGGGCGAACACCGGGGAGCTGTTTTTT.

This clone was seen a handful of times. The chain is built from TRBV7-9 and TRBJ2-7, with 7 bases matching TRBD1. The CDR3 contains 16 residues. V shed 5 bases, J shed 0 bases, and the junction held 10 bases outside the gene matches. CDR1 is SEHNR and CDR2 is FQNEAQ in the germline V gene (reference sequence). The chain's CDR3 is CASSPYEGQSSYEQYF. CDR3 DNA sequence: TGTGCCAGCAGCCCATACGAGGGACAGAGCTCCTACGAGCAGTACTTC. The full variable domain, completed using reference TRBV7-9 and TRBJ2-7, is DTGVSQNPRHKITKRGQNVTFRCDPISEHNRLYWYRQTLGQGPEFLTYFQNEAQLEKSRLLSDRFSAERPKGSFSTLEIQRTEQGDSAMYLCASSPYEGQSSYEQYFGPGTRLTVT.

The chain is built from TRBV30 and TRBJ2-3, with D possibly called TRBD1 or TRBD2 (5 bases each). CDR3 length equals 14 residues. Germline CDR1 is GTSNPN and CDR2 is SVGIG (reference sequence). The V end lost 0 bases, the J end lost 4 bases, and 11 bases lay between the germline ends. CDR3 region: CAWSVGLGADTQYF. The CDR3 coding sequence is TGTGCCTGGAGTGTAGGCCTGGGGGCAGATACGCAGTATTTT.

CDR3 DNA: TGTGCCATCAGGGGTGAAGGAGATACGCAGTATTTT. Translated: CAIRGEGDTQYF. This chain uses TRBV10-3 with TRBJ2-3; no firm D call. This CDR3 has 12 amino acids. The germline CDR1 and CDR2 sequences are ENHRY and SYGVKD. V was shortened by 6 bases and J by 5 bases, with 9 bases between the two germline ends.

The chain's CDR3 is CASSYSRNTEAFF. Written as DNA, the CDR3 is TGTGCCAGCAGTTACTCGAGAAACACTGAAGCTTTCTTT. The rearrangement links TRBV6-2 or TRBV6-3 to TRBJ1-1; unclear D gene. Looked up from germline, CDR1 is MNHEY and CDR2 is SVGEGT. The CDR3 is 13 amino acids. Trimming left V 0 bases short and J 2 bases short, with 4 bases between.

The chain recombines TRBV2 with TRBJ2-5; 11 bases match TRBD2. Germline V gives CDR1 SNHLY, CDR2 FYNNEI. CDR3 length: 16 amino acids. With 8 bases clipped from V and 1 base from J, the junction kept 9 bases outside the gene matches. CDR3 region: CASGRTSGGIQETQYF. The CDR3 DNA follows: TGTGCCAGCGGCAGAACTAGCGGGGGAATCCAAGAGACCCAGTACTTC.

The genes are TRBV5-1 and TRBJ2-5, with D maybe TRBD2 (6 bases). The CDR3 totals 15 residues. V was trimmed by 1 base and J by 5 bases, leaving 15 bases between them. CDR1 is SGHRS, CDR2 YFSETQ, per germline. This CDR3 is CASSLPLAWDETQYF. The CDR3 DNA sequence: TGCGCCAGCAGCTTGCCCCTAGCGTGGGACGAGACCCAGTACTTC.

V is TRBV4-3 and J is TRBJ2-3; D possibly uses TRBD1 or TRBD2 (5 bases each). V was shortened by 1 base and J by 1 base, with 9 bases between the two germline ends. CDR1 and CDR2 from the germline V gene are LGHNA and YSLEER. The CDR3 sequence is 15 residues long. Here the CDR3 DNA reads TGCGCCAGCAGCCAAGTTTTGGGGGGCACAGATACGCAGTATTTT. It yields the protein CASSQVLGGTDTQYF.

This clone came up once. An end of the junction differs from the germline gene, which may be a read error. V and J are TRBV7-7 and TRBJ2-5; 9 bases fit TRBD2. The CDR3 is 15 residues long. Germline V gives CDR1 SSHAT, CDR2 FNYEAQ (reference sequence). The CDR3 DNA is TGTGCTAGCAGCCAGGCAGCGGGAGGCCAAGAGACCCAGTACTTC. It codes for CASSQAAGGQETQYF.

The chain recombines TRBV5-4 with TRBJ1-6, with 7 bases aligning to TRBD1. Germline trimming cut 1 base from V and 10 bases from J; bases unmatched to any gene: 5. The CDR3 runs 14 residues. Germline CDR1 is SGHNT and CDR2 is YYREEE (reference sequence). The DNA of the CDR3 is TGTGCCAGCAGCTTGAGAGGGGGCTTATCACCCCTCCACTTT. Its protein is CASSLRGGLSPLHF.

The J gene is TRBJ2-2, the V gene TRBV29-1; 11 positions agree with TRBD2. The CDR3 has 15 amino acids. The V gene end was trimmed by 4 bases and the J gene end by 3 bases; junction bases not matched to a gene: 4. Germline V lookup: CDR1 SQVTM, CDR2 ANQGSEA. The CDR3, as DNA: TGCAGCGTTGTACTAGCGGGGGCCTACACCGGGGAGCTGTTTTTT. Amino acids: CSVVLAGAYTGELFF.

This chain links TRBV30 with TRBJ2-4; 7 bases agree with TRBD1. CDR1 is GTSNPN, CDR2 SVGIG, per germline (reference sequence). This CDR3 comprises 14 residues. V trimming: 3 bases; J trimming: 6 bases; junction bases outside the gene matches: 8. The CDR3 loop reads CAWRGVGGGNIQYF. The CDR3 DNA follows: TGTGCCTGGAGGGGGGTAGGGGGCGGAAACATTCAGTACTTC.

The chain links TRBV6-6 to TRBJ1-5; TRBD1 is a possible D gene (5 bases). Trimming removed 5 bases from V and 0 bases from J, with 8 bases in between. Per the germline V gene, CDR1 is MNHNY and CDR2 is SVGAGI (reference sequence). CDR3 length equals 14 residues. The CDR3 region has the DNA TGTGCCAGCAGTCGGGACTCTAGCAATCAGCCCCAGCATTTT. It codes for CASSRDSSNQPQHF.